This passage covers 29 T cell receptor beta chains from one sample sequenced in a study of T cell changes during pregnancy in multiple sclerosis. Profiled with immunoSEQ multiplex PCR; TCRdb holds only in-frame clones, not every one. Among 85,000 to 100,000 clones listed, 80% to 95% were seen once. Sequenced here: peripheral blood, sampled in the first trimester of pregnancy. Receptors originate from a female donor with multiple sclerosis, enrolled in a pregnancy study.

This clone was seen once. The J gene is TRBJ2-3, the V gene TRBV5-1, with D maybe TRBD2 (6 bases). Deletions cut 0 bases from V and 7 bases from J, with 9 bases between. CDR1 is SGHRS, CDR2 YFSETQ, per germline. The CDR3 totals 13 residues. CDR3 loop: CASSLAEGHTQYF. CDR3 DNA sequence: TGCGCCAGCAGCTTGGCGGAGGGGCATACGCAGTATTTT.

The chain links TRBV7-9 to TRBJ1-1; TRBD1 matches at 7 bases. Germline V gives CDR1 SEHNR, CDR2 FQNEAQ (reference sequence). The CDR3 is 14 amino acids. V gave up 1 base and J gave up 5 bases; unmatched junction bases: 4. In nucleotides, the CDR3 is TGTGCCAGCAGCTTAGGGCAGGGGGAGACTGAAGCTTTCTTT. This encodes CASSLGQGETEAFF. The whole variable domain, remainder taken from reference TRBV7-9 and TRBJ1-1, is DTGVSQNPRHKITKRGQNVTFRCDPISEHNRLYWYRQTLGQGPEFLTYFQNEAQLEKSRLLSDRFSAERPKGSFSTLEIQRTEQGDSAMYLCASSLGQGETEAFFGQGTRLTVV.

This chain links TRBV5-1 with TRBJ1-1; TRBD1 matches 9 bases. Germline CDR1 and CDR2: SGHRS and YFSETQ. This CDR3 contains 15 residues. With 4 bases clipped from V and 4 bases from J, the junction kept 8 bases outside the gene matches. The CDR3 sequence: CASSRGTGFGTEAFF. CDR3 DNA sequence: TGCGCCAGCAGCCGAGGGACAGGGTTCGGCACTGAAGCTTTCTTT.

This clone was counted a single time. V gene TRBV6-5 combines with J gene TRBJ2-7; D possibly corresponds to TRBD1 (6 bases). Germline CDR1 reads MNHEY; CDR2 reads SVGAGI. Trimming pared 3 bases from V and 0 bases from J, leaving 12 bases between. The CDR3 spans 15 residues. CDR3: CASSYGDRFSYEQYF. The CDR3 DNA reads as TGTGCCAGCAGTTATGGAGACAGGTTCTCCTACGAGCAGTACTTC.

Comments on this clone: Other nucleotide sequences from this sample produce the same CDR3. V usage is TRBV27 and J usage is TRBJ2-7; D perhaps matches TRBD2 (6 bases). Germline V gene sequence: CDR1 MNHEY, CDR2 SMNVEV (reference sequence). V lost 2 bases and J 3 bases, leaving 8 bases between the germline ends. The CDR3 is 13 residues long. CDR3 sequence: CASSLGGSYEQYF. DNA for the CDR3: TGTGCCAGCAGTTTAGGGGGGAGCTACGAGCAGTACTTC.

This chain uses TRBV28 with TRBJ1-3; no clear D. The length of the CDR3 is 16 residues. V lost 4 bases, J lost 0 bases, and 13 bases lay in between. The V gene's germline CDR1 is MDHEN and CDR2 SYDVKM. CDR3 residues: CASSSPGESSGNTIYF. In DNA, the CDR3 is TGTGCCAGCAGTTCCCCCGGGGAAAGCTCTGGAAACACCATATATTTT. Complete variable domain (other parts from reference TRBV28 and TRBJ1-3): DVKVTQSSRYLVKRTGEKVFLECVQDMDHENMFWYRQDPGLGLRLIYFSYDVKMKEKGDIPEGYSVSREKKERFSLILESASTNQTSMYLCASSSPGESSGNTIYFGEGSWLTVV.

The chain employs TRBV2 and TRBJ2-2; possible D gene TRBD1, 6 bases. V shed 8 bases and J shed 5 bases, with 18 bases lying between them. Germline values: CDR1 SNHLY, CDR2 FYNNEI. This CDR3 region has 15 residues. CDR3 nucleotides: TGTGCCAGCGGCGAACAGGGATTTTCGACCGGGGAGCTGTTTTTT. It specifies CASGEQGFSTGELFF. The variable domain in full, with the rest retrieved from reference TRBV2 and TRBJ2-2, is EPEVTQTPSHQVTQMGQEVILRCVPISNHLYFYWYRQILGQKVEFLVSFYNNEISEKSEIFDDQFSVERPDGSNFTLKIRSTKLEDSAMYFCASGEQGFSTGELFFGEGSRLTVL.

The sample holds one count of this clone. The rearrangement joins TRBV5-8 to TRBJ1-4; perhaps TRBD1 as D (5 bases). Germline V gene sequence: CDR1 SGHTS, CDR2 YDEGEE. Trimming removed 0 bases from V and 0 bases from J, with 9 bases in between. CDR3 length: 16 amino acids. DNA for the CDR3: TGTGCCAGCAGCTTGGGACAGAAGACAACTAATGAAAAACTGTTTTTT. It specifies CASSLGQKTTNEKLFF.

This clone showed up just once. The chain recombines TRBV27 with TRBJ2-1; 9 bases match TRBD2. Germline assignment: CDR1 MNHEY and CDR2 SMNVEV (reference sequence). V shed 3 bases and J 10 bases; nucleotides not matched to a gene: 7. The CDR3 has 14 amino acids. The CDR3 nucleotides read TGTGCCAGCAGTTTCGTAGCGGGAGATAGGGAGCAGTTCTTC. Translating it yields CASSFVAGDREQFF.

CDR3 region: CASSGQGAYEQYF. The CDR3 nucleotides read TGTGCCAGCAGTGGACAAGGGGCCTACGAGCAGTACTTC. The chain joins TRBV7-8 to TRBJ2-7, with D possibly TRBD1 on 5 matching bases. Per the germline V gene, CDR1 is SGHVS and CDR2 is FQNEAQ. CDR3 length: 13 amino acids. The ends were cut back, 6 bases at V and 2 bases at J, with 11 bases in the middle. Looking up the rest from reference TRBV7-8 and TRBJ2-7 gives the full variable domain: GAGVSQSPRYKVAKRGQDVALRCDPISGHVSLFWYQQALGQGPEFLTYFQNEAQLDKSGLPSDRFFAERPEGSVSTLKIQRTQQEDSAVYLCASSGQGAYEQYFGPGTRLTVT.

The rearrangement links TRBV18 to TRBJ1-5; tentative D call: TRBD1 (6 bases). The CDR3 is 15 residues long. Germline values: CDR1 KGHSH, CDR2 LQKENI. Between the trimmed V and J ends, which lost 4 bases and 8 bases, there was a span of 18 bases. The DNA for the CDR3 is TGTGCCAGCTCACGAGGGGGACAAGGGTTAGAGCCCCAGCATTTT. Translated, it gives CASSRGGQGLEPQHF.

J is TRBJ1-5 and V is TRBV18; TRBD1 aligns across 7 bases. The germline V gene has CDR1 KGHSH and CDR2 LQKENI. The CDR3 spans 15 residues. The junction had 1 base not matched to a gene; V was cut back by 1 base and J by 1 base. The CDR3 protein is CASSPRDSSNQPQHF. The DNA of the CDR3 is TGTGCCAGCTCACCACGGGACAGCAGCAATCAGCCCCAGCATTTT.

The rearrangement joins TRBV15 to TRBJ1-4, with unresolved D. In germline, CDR1 is LNHNV, CDR2 YYDKDF (reference sequence). Trimming removed 1 base at V and 0 bases at J, with 6 bases between. The CDR3 spans 15 residues. In nucleotides, the CDR3 is TGTGCCACCAGCAGAGGAGGCCCAACTAATGAAAAACTGTTTTTT. It is translated as CATSRGGPTNEKLFF.

The CDR3 loop is CASSPRQGTSGSLWDTQYF. DNA of the CDR3: TGTGCCAGCAGCCCCAGACAAGGGACTAGCGGGAGCCTCTGGGATACGCAGTATTTT. The chain is built from TRBV9 and TRBJ2-3; 14 bases are a match to TRBD2. There are 19 residues in the CDR3. The V gene's germline CDR1 is SGDLS and CDR2 YYNGEE. V gave up 4 bases and J gave up 6 bases; unmatched junction bases: 16.

J is TRBJ2-2 and V is TRBV11-3; 9 nucleotides agree with TRBD2. CDR1 is SGHNT and CDR2 is YENEEA in the germline V gene. The CDR3 contains 13 residues. Trimming at V came to 5 bases and at J to 7 bases, leaving 2 bases not matched to a gene. The CDR3 loop is CASSILAGGELFF. The DNA of the CDR3 is TGTGCCAGCAGCATACTAGCGGGCGGGGAGCTGTTTTTT.

This chain uses TRBV27 with TRBJ2-1, with 7 bases fitting TRBD2. Trimming removed 4 bases from V and 8 bases from J; junction bases left unmatched: 5. Germline assignment: CDR1 MNHEY and CDR2 SMNVEV (reference sequence). The CDR3 is 13 residues long. Here the CDR3 DNA reads TGTGCCAGCAGTTCGCCCCGGGAGGATGAGCAGTTCTTC. Its translation is CASSSPREDEQFF.

The chain combines TRBV19 with TRBJ2-7; tentatively, D is TRBD1 (5 bases). The CDR3 sequence is 14 residues long. V shed 3 bases and J shed 1 base, with 10 bases lying between them. Germline V CDR1 and CDR2: LNHDA, SQIVND (reference sequence). CDR3 nucleotides: TGTGCCAGTAGTATGTCGAGACAGTCCTACGAGCAGTACTTC. Protein: CASSMSRQSYEQYF.

This chain connects TRBV2 to TRBJ1-2; tentative D call: TRBD1 (6 bases). Germline loops: CDR1 SNHLY, CDR2 FYNNEI. Trimming left V 6 bases short and J 4 bases short, with 12 bases between. CDR3 length: 13 amino acids. Here the CDR3 DNA reads TGTGCCAGCAGGATACAGGGCCCCTATGGCTACACCTTC. It is translated as CASRIQGPYGYTF.

For this clone: Other DNA sequences in this sample translate to the same CDR3. This chain joins TRBV6-1 and TRBJ1-1; D is possibly TRBD1 (5 bases). Trimming took 4 bases from V and 5 from J, leaving 20 bases between them. The CDR3 has 16 residues. Germline V gives CDR1 MNHNS, CDR2 SASEGT. CDR3 coding DNA: TGTGCCAGCAGTGGAGCCGGGACGGGGGTTCTTACTGAAGCTTTCTTT. This sequence encodes CASSGAGTGVLTEAFF.

This chain joins TRBV7-2 and TRBJ2-7; D unclear. Germline V gene data show CDR1 as SGHTA and CDR2 as FQGNSA. The V gene lost 3 bases and the J gene lost 4 bases, with 7 bases spanning the gap. The CDR3 has 12 amino acids. The CDR3 reads CASSFGLYEQYF. For the CDR3, the DNA is TGTGCCAGCAGCTTTGGGCTTTACGAGCAGTACTTC.

V usage is TRBV5-6 and J usage is TRBJ2-7; D is unclear. This CDR3 contains 17 residues. With 0 bases removed from V and 0 bases from J, the gap between germline ends came to 16 bases. Germline assignment: CDR1 SGHDT and CDR2 YYEEEE. The CDR3 region is CASSLGETRRSSYEQYF. CDR3 in DNA: TGTGCCAGCAGCTTGGGCGAGACGCGCCGGAGCTCCTACGAGCAGTACTTC.

The chain links TRBV18 to TRBJ2-7; the D gene is possibly TRBD1 (5 bases). Deletions cut 1 base from V and 4 bases from J, with 11 bases between. The CDR3 has 14 amino acids. Germline V lookup: CDR1 KGHSH, CDR2 LQKENI. The CDR3 nucleotides are TGTGCCAGCTCACCACTGCAGGGTAGTTACGAGCAGTACTTC. Protein: CASSPLQGSYEQYF.

This clone was seen a single time. The chain links TRBV5-1 to TRBJ1-4, with TRBD1 matching over 11 bases. V dropped 0 bases and J dropped 1; count of bases not matched to a gene: 14. The CDR3 contains 21 residues. CDR1 SGHRS and CDR2 YFSETQ come from the germline V gene. This CDR3 is CASSLGPPLDRGRGTNEKLFF. Here the CDR3 DNA reads TGCGCCAGCAGCTTGGGTCCTCCCCTGGACAGGGGGCGTGGAACTAATGAAAAACTGTTTTTT.

The chain couples TRBV21-1 to TRBJ2-7; TRBD1, the table's D call, lacks a check against the DNA. TRBV21-1 is flagged as a pseudogene. This CDR3 region has 17 residues. The CDR3 sequence is CASSKKGQGALWYEQYF. The DNA of the CDR3 is TGTGCCAGCAGCAAAAAAGGGCAGGGGGCCCTCTGGTACGAGCAGTACTTC.

The chain has TRBV7-3 and TRBJ2-3; 10 bases map to TRBD1. V was clipped by 5 bases and J by 4 bases; unmatched bases: 9. The germline V gene has CDR1 SGHTA and CDR2 FQGTGA. This CDR3 is 16 amino acids long. CDR3 nucleotides: TGTGCCAGCAGCAGGACGGGACAGGGGTTAGCAGATACGCAGTATTTT. Encoded protein: CASSRTGQGLADTQYF.

The chain carries TRBV4-1 and TRBJ1-5; D not resolved. This CDR3 contains 17 residues. Trimming removed 0 bases at V and 6 bases at J, with 18 bases between. Germline CDR1 reads MGHRA; CDR2 reads YSYEKL. Here the CDR3 reads CASSQDWPARETQPQHF. In nucleotides, the CDR3 is TGCGCCAGCAGCCAAGATTGGCCTGCTCGGGAGACTCAGCCCCAGCATTTT.

V and J are TRBV7-2 and TRBJ1-1; perhaps TRBD1 as D (5 bases). Germline-derived CDR1 and CDR2 are SGHTA and FQGNSA. The CDR3 loop spans 15 amino acids. With 1 base removed from V and 2 bases from J, the gap between germline ends came to 11 bases. The CDR3 protein is CASSLVAGLNTEAFF. Here the CDR3 DNA reads TGTGCCAGCAGCTTAGTGGCGGGACTAAACACTGAAGCTTTCTTT.

This rearrangement joins TRBV13 to TRBJ2-5; the D gene is possibly TRBD2 (6 bases). Germline loops: CDR1 PRHDT, CDR2 FYEKMQ (reference sequence). CDR3 length equals 15 residues. Trimming shortened V by 2 bases and J by 1 base, and 11 bases separated the two germline ends. The CDR3 loop reads CASSLRRGVQETQYF. The CDR3, as DNA: TGTGCCAGCAGCTTAAGGAGGGGTGTCCAAGAGACCCAGTACTTC. Full variable domain (outside the CDR3, taken from reference TRBV13 and TRBJ2-5): AAGVIQSPRHLIKEKRETATLKCYPIPRHDTVYWYQQGPGQDPQFLISFYEKMQSDKGSIPDRFSAQQFSDYHSELNMSSLELGDSALYFCASSLRRGVQETQYFGPGTRLLVL.

V is TRBV7-2 and J is TRBJ2-2; 8 bases are shared with TRBD1. V dropped 5 bases and J dropped 6; count of bases not matched to a gene: 8. The germline gives CDR1 SGHTA, CDR2 FQGNSA. The CDR3 covers 15 residues. The CDR3 loop reads CASSTSPDRAGELFF. For the CDR3, the DNA is TGTGCCAGCAGCACTAGCCCGGACAGGGCCGGGGAGCTGTTTTTT.